This entry is about one T cell receptor (beta chain). Its antigen remains unidentified. The data are from a study of T cell responses to AZD1222 COVID-19 vaccine. Study as a whole: Pooling was applied to second doses at about 4 or about 12 weeks.

TCRdb keeps only in-frame clones here, not all; method: immunoSEQ multiplex PCR. The top ten clones hold roughly 4.6% of a sample with roughly 150,000 clones, around 91% of them seen once. Overall study findings and caveats: Recipients of two AZD1222 doses showed rising Spike-specific TCR breadth and depth. Donors skewed white British and female; clonal diversity was possibly underestimated.

CDR3 length: 16 residues. Germline V gives CDR1 MNHEY, CDR2 SMNVEV (reference sequence). V trimming: 5 bases; J trimming: 4 bases; junction bases outside the gene matches: 8. The sequences come from peripheral blood, collected on day 0 of AZD1222 vaccination. The V and J genes are TRBV27 and TRBJ2-2, with 9 bases fitting TRBD1. This TCR derives from an adult in good health. CDR3 coding DNA: TGTGCCAGCAGTAAAACAGGGGGCTTCGGCACCGGGGAGCTGTTTTTT. It encodes CASSKTGGFGTGELFF.